The 15 T cell receptor beta chains below all came from one sample that was sequenced in a study of blood T cell repertoires in COVID-19. The table came from immunoSEQ multiplex PCR; TCRdb's copy has only in-frame clones and leaves some out. The data contain roughly 82,000 clones, roughly 86% of them seen just once; the ten biggest clones take up about 10%. Sequenced input: peripheral blood. All receptors derive from a man aged 60 to 69 with acute or convalescent COVID-19.

The rearrangement uses TRBV12-1 and TRBJ2-2; the DNA was not used to check the table's D call, TRBD2. TRBV12-1 is termed a pseudogene. The CDR3 is 17 residues long. CDR3 DNA sequence: TGTGCCAGCAGGCACACCACACTCGGGGGGCGCACCGGGGAGCTGTTTTTT. This encodes CASRHTTLGGRTGELFF.

V usage is TRBV28 and J usage is TRBJ2-1, with 8 bases fitting TRBD2. Germline CDR1 MDHEN, CDR2 SYDVKM. The CDR3 spans 12 residues. Trimming at V came to 6 bases and at J to 12 bases, leaving 7 bases not matched to a gene. The CDR3 loop reads CASRTGGRLQFF. CDR3 in DNA: TGTGCCAGCAGAACCGGCGGGAGGCTGCAGTTCTTC. The full variable domain, with the rest looked up from reference TRBV28 and TRBJ2-1, is DVKVTQSSRYLVKRTGEKVFLECVQDMDHENMFWYRQDPGLGLRLIYFSYDVKMKEKGDIPEGYSVSREKKERFSLILESASTNQTSMYLCASRTGGRLQFFGPGTRLTVL.

The chain couples TRBV2 to TRBJ1-6; D not certain. The ends were cut back, 6 bases at V and 0 bases at J, with 6 bases in the middle. Per the germline V gene, CDR1 is SNHLY and CDR2 is FYNNEI. CDR3 length: 14 residues. The DNA of the CDR3 is TGTGCCAGCAGGGAGAGCTCCTATAATTCACCCCTCCACTTT. Translating it yields CASRESSYNSPLHF.

The chain carries TRBV9 and TRBJ1-5, with 7 bases lining up with TRBD1. The CDR3 length is 16 residues. Per germline, CDR1 SGDLS and CDR2 YYNGEE. Germline trimming cut 3 bases from V and 1 base from J; bases unmatched to any gene: 7. The CDR3 loop is CASSEGPGQSNQPQHF. CDR3 nucleotides: TGTGCCAGCAGCGAGGGACCGGGACAGAGCAATCAGCCCCAGCATTTT.

The chain employs TRBV15 and TRBJ2-1; D may be TRBD1 (5 bases). Germline CDR1 LNHNV, CDR2 YYDKDF (reference sequence). This CDR3 contains 17 residues. V was clipped by 0 bases and J by 4 bases, with 16 bases between them. The CDR3 reads CATSREGPGSLYNEQFF. CDR3 nucleotides: TGTGCCACCAGCAGAGAGGGGCCGGGCTCCTTGTACAATGAGCAGTTCTTC.

The genes are TRBV4-1 and TRBJ1-2; 10 bases are a match to TRBD1. V trimming: 0 bases; J trimming: 4 bases; junction bases outside the gene matches: 5. The CDR3 has 16 amino acids. Germline V lookup: CDR1 MGHRA, CDR2 YSYEKL. The CDR3 here is CASSQDTGTGVYGYTF. The CDR3 nucleotides read TGCGCCAGCAGCCAAGATACCGGGACAGGGGTCTATGGCTACACCTTC.

V and J are TRBV28 and TRBJ1-2; D possibly corresponds to TRBD1 (6 bases). Per germline, CDR1 MDHEN and CDR2 SYDVKM. Trimming took 8 bases from V and 8 from J, leaving 15 bases between them. The CDR3 totals 12 residues. For the CDR3, the DNA is TGTGCCAGCTTCGGCCCTCAGGGGGGCTACACCTTC. Residues: CASFGPQGGYTF.

V gene TRBV29-1 combines with J gene TRBJ2-1, with unresolved D. The CDR3 is 11 amino acids. The V and J ends lost 2 bases and 6 bases respectively, with 5 bases between them. Germline CDR1 SQVTM, CDR2 ANQGSEA. CDR3 amino acids: CSVESSNEQFF. In DNA, the CDR3 is TGCAGCGTTGAAAGCTCCAATGAGCAGTTCTTC.

This sequence joins TRBV19 and TRBJ1-5; D not resolved. Germline V gene data show CDR1 as LNHDA and CDR2 as SQIVND (reference sequence). V lost 4 bases, J lost 0 bases, and 10 bases lay in between. This CDR3 is built from 15 residues. CDR3 bases: TGTGCCAGTAGTACCCTACCGCATAGCAATCAGCCCCAGCATTTT. Protein product: CASSTLPHSNQPQHF.

V is TRBV5-6 and J is TRBJ2-5; no firm D call. CDR1 is SGHDT, CDR2 YYEEEE, per germline. The CDR3 extends over 13 amino acids. Trimming pared 4 bases from V and 2 bases from J, leaving 9 bases between. The CDR3 loop reads CASSPSEQETQYF. CDR3 nucleotide sequence: TGTGCCAGCAGCCCCAGCGAACAAGAGACCCAGTACTTC.

This sequence joins TRBV28 and TRBJ1-5, with a weak D call TRBD1 (6 bases). V was trimmed by 0 bases and J by 0 bases, leaving 9 bases between them. Germline V gene data show CDR1 as MDHEN and CDR2 as SYDVKM. The CDR3 extends over 16 amino acids. Written as DNA, the CDR3 is TGTGCCAGCAGTTTATGGGGGGCGTCTAGCAATCAGCCCCAGCATTTT. This encodes CASSLWGASSNQPQHF.

CDR3: CATSRDGLAVNEQFF. The CDR3 nucleotides read TGTGCCACCAGCAGAGACGGACTAGCGGTGAATGAGCAGTTCTTC. This chain joins TRBV15 and TRBJ2-1; TRBD2 matches at 10 bases. The CDR3 consists of 15 residues. V shed 0 bases, J shed 7 bases, and the junction held 3 bases outside the gene matches. Germline-derived CDR1 and CDR2 are LNHNV and YYDKDF (reference sequence).

This chain connects TRBV2 to TRBJ1-1; D ambiguous. V was shortened by 4 bases and J by 0 bases, with 6 bases between the two germline ends. The CDR3 is 13 amino acids. Germline CDR1 SNHLY, CDR2 FYNNEI. The CDR3 DNA is TGTGCCAGCAGTGCCCAGGTGAACACTGAAGCTTTCTTT. Translation: CASSAQVNTEAFF.

The CDR3 loop reads CASTPRGREQYF. The CDR3 nucleotides are TGTGCCAGCACCCCAAGGGGGCGAGAGCAGTACTTC. The genes are TRBV6-6 and TRBJ2-7; 7 bases map to TRBD1. Germline CDR1 and CDR2: MNHNY and SVGAGI (reference sequence). The CDR3 spans 12 residues. The V gene end was trimmed by 7 bases and the J gene end by 7 bases; junction bases not matched to a gene: 7.

This clone was picked up many times. The V call is TRBV28, the J call TRBJ2-5, with a weak D call TRBD1 (6 bases). Germline V gene data show CDR1 as MDHEN and CDR2 as SYDVKM. V lost 4 bases to trimming and J lost 2 bases, with 17 bases between them. The CDR3 spans 16 residues. The CDR3 DNA reads TGTGCCAGCAGTTCCACCTTGGGCAGGGGTCAAGAGACCCAGTACTTC. Residues: CASSSTLGRGQETQYF.